The 18 T cell receptor beta chains presented below share a single source sample, sequenced in a study of blood T cells in healthy people across ages. A second PCR of 7 to 11 cycles used a sample-barcoded 5' primer and a J-beta primer mix. TCRdb reprocessed the 5' RACE reads with MiXCR, giving one entry per CDR3 protein. The data hold 1,800,000 or so distinct CDR3 sequences, with about 39% observed a single time. The sample taken for sequencing was blood. These TCRs come from a human donor in good health.

V usage is TRBV12-3 or TRBV12-4 and J usage is TRBJ2-3; the match to TRBD2 covers 10 bases. The CDR3 contains 13 residues. Unmatched junction bases numbered 7, after V lost 5 bases and J lost 11 bases. DNA of the CDR3: TGTGCCAGCAGTCCCCGGCTAGCGGGGGTGCAGTATTTT. Residues: CASSPRLAGVQYF.

Points on this clonotype: The junction does not match germline at one end; this may be a read error. The chain links TRBV9 to TRBJ2-7, with D perhaps TRBD2 (5 bases). From germline, CDR1 is SGDLS and CDR2 YYNGEE. The CDR3 sequence is 13 residues long. CDR3 region: CTSSVGDFYEQYF. CDR3 DNA: TGTACCAGCAGCGTCGGGGATTTTTACGAGCAGTACTTC.

This clonotype has a handful of counts. The V call is TRBV24-1, the J call TRBJ2-3, with D unresolved. The length of the CDR3 is 18 residues. Germline loops: CDR1 KGHDR, CDR2 SFDVKD. V lost 1 base and J lost 4, with 20 bases in between. CDR3 bases: TGTGCCACCAGTGATTTCTCCCCGACGGCTTTCACCGCAGATACGCAGTATTTT. This translates into CATSDFSPTAFTADTQYF.

This sequence joins TRBV12-3 or TRBV12-4 and TRBJ2-3; 9 nucleotides agree with TRBD2. The CDR3 has 16 amino acids. V lost 7 bases, J lost 4 bases, and 12 bases stayed unmatched. The CDR3 sequence: CASIARRGGFADTQYF. The CDR3 DNA reads TGTGCCAGCATCGCGCGGCGGGGGGGTTTTGCAGATACGCAGTATTTT.

V gene TRBV6-2 or TRBV6-3 combines with J gene TRBJ2-5; 7 nucleotides match TRBD2. CDR3 length: 16 amino acids. V lost 2 bases and J lost 5; bases outside the gene matches: 11. Germline assignment: CDR1 MNHEY and CDR2 SVGEGT. In DNA form, the CDR3 reads TGTGCCAGCAGTTACGACGGGGGGATCGGGAGGGAGACCCAGTACTTC. Residues: CASSYDGGIGRETQYF.

This clonotype came up a few times. Germline and junction disagree at one end, which may indicate a read error. The chain has TRBV20-1 and TRBJ2-7; TRBD1 matches at 8 bases. Germline CDR1 DFQATT, CDR2 SNEGSKA (reference sequence). The CDR3 spans 14 residues. In nucleotides, the CDR3 is TGCAGTGCTAGTTATGGACAGGGAGCCTATGAGCAGTACTTC. Amino acid sequence: CSASYGQGAYEQYF.

This clonotype occurred a few times. The J gene is TRBJ1-5, the V gene TRBV27, with D unresolved. Germline V gene data show CDR1 as MNHEY and CDR2 as SMNVEV (reference sequence). CDR3 size: 15 residues. Between the trimmed V and J ends, which lost 5 bases and 3 bases, there was a span of 14 bases. As DNA, the CDR3 is TGTGCCAGCAGTCTCTTTAAAGGGAACAATCAGCCCCAGCATTTT. Amino acids: CASSLFKGNNQPQHF.

This clonotype was seen only a few times. The CDR3 DNA reads as TGTGCCAGCAGTCCCCAACAGGGGGCAGGACAAGAGACCCAGTACTTC. Translation: CASSPQQGAGQETQYF. The chain joins TRBV28 to TRBJ2-5; 9 nucleotides line up with TRBD1. Germline lookup yields CDR1 MDHEN and CDR2 SYDVKM. The CDR3 contains 16 residues. V lost 5 bases and J lost 2; bases outside the gene matches: 9.

This clonotype was detected only a few times. The chain links TRBV5-5 to TRBJ2-1, with 8 bases aligning to TRBD1. Trimming removed 0 bases from V and 1 base from J; junction bases left unmatched: 15. CDR1 SGHKS and CDR2 YYEKEE come from the germline V gene (reference sequence). This CDR3 has 20 residues. CDR3 in amino acids: CASSLGNRGVNLWSYNEQFF. CDR3 coding DNA: TGTGCCAGCAGCTTGGGAAACAGGGGGGTTAATCTATGGTCCTACAATGAGCAGTTCTTC. The whole variable domain, remainder taken from reference TRBV5-5 and TRBJ2-1, is DAGVTQSPTHLIKTRGQQVTLRCSPISGHKSVSWYQQVLGQGPQFIFQYYEKEERGRGNFPDRFSARQFPNYSSELNVNALLLGDSALYLCASSLGNRGVNLWSYNEQFFGPGTRLTVL.

Only a few counts were recorded for this clonotype. The chain uses TRBV20-1 and TRBJ2-3, with 7 bases that match TRBD2. Germline lookup yields CDR1 DFQATT and CDR2 SNEGSKA (reference sequence). This CDR3 region has 15 residues. The trim removed 6 bases at V and 4 bases at J, leaving 13 bases unmatched. In nucleotides, the CDR3 is TGCAGTGCCCCCGAGAGGCGGGGGAGGGCAGATACGCAGTATTTT. Translation: CSAPERRGRADTQYF.

Only a few counts were recorded for this clonotype. The V call is TRBV29-1, the J call TRBJ1-1; a weak D match, TRBD1 (5 bases). Germline CDR1 and CDR2: SQVTM and ANQGSEA. CDR3 length: 12 amino acids. V gave up 8 bases and J gave up 10 bases, with 20 bases separating them. The CDR3, as DNA: TGCAGCACGCCGTCCGGGGGAGGTTTAGCTTTCTTT. Encoded protein: CSTPSGGGLAFF.

The chain couples TRBV7-9 to TRBJ1-1, with 8 bases that match TRBD1. With V trimmed by 4 bases and J by 4 bases, 8 bases remained unmatched. The CDR3 is 15 residues long. The V gene's germline CDR1 is SEHNR and CDR2 FQNEAQ (reference sequence). Written as DNA, the CDR3 is TGTGCCAGCAGCTACCGGACAGGGCGGTCCACTGAAGCTTTCTTT. It specifies CASSYRTGRSTEAFF.

The chain joins TRBV7-9 to TRBJ1-2; unclear D gene. The CDR3 has 13 residues. Trimming pared 4 bases from V and 8 bases from J, leaving 14 bases between. Germline lookup yields CDR1 SEHNR and CDR2 FQNEAQ (reference sequence). The chain's CDR3 is CASSSPLASGYTF. The DNA of the CDR3 is TGTGCCAGCAGCTCACCTTTGGCGTCCGGCTACACCTTC.

The gene calls are TRBV25-1 and TRBJ2-5; D is possibly TRBD1 (6 bases). Germline assignment: CDR1 MGHDK and CDR2 SYGVNS. Trimming cost V 7 bases and J 2 bases, with 11 bases left between them. The CDR3 runs 13 residues. The CDR3 here is CASKLDSQETQYF. Here the CDR3 DNA reads TGTGCCAGCAAGTTGGACAGTCAAGAGACCCAGTACTTC.

This clonotype was observed a few times. This rearrangement joins TRBV2 to TRBJ2-5; either TRBD1 or TRBD2 may supply D (6 bases each). Germline CDR1 reads SNHLY; CDR2 reads FYNNEI. The V end was cut by 7 bases, the J end by 5 bases, with 17 bases between. This CDR3 region has 14 residues. The DNA for the CDR3 is TGTGCCAGCAACCGACTAGTAGGGGGGGAGACCCAGTACTTC. Amino acids: CASNRLVGGETQYF.

CDR3 sequence reads: CSVRILGLSKETQYF. The CDR3 DNA reads as TGCAGTGTCAGGATTTTAGGACTATCAAAAGAGACCCAGTACTTC. The V and J genes are TRBV20-1 and TRBJ2-5; D is possibly TRBD2 (6 bases). V was trimmed by 7 bases and J by 3 bases, leaving 21 bases between them. Germline-derived CDR1 and CDR2 are DFQATT and SNEGSKA (reference sequence). The CDR3 totals 15 residues.

The rearrangement uses TRBV3-1 and TRBJ2-4, with 9 bases fitting TRBD1. Germline V gene sequence: CDR1 LGHDT, CDR2 YNNKEL (reference sequence). V shed 4 bases, J shed 2 bases, and the junction held 15 bases outside the gene matches. The length of the CDR3 is 19 residues. The DNA for the CDR3 is TGTGCCAGCAGCCCTGTGGGGGACAGGGTCCCCGGTTCCAAAAACATTCAGTACTTC. It encodes CASSPVGDRVPGSKNIQYF.

This chain links TRBV18 with TRBJ2-7, with no clear D. The J call may be mistaken, given a closer DNA end match to TRBJ2-5. The CDR3 sequence is 14 residues long. The germline gives CDR1 KGHSH, CDR2 LQKENI. The CDR3 protein is CASSSVLGGETQYF. CDR3 DNA: TGTGCCAGCTCATCCGTCCTCGGCGGAGAGACCCAGTACTTC.